This T cell receptor beta chain was captured in a study of blood T cell repertoires in COVID-19. In the original processing: Amplification from reference gene primers served as the basis for estimated nucleated cell counts. Here immunoSEQ multiplex PCR was the method, and the copy in TCRdb shows in-frame clones only, minus some. V and J calls plus clone size are reproduced from that table; the DNA served to infer D and trimming. The sample yields under 250,000 clones, roughly 86% seen once. This CDR3 has 12 residues. Unmatched junction bases numbered 5, after V lost 9 bases and J lost 9 bases. Germline-derived CDR1 and CDR2 are SNHLY and FYNNEI.

Sequenced sample: peripheral blood. This receptor was taken from a woman aged 55-70 years who had recovered from COVID-19. V gene TRBV2 combines with J gene TRBJ1-6; the match to TRBD1 covers 7 bases. The CDR3 nucleotides read TGTGCCAGTTCGACAGGGTCTTCACCCCTCCACTTT. This encodes CASSTGSSPLHF.